This T cell receptor beta chain was recovered during a study of blood T cell repertoires in COVID-19. Study in general: PBMCs, B-cell-depleted T cells, or T cells provided the cDNA or gDNA that made up the material.

Germline V gene lookup returns CDR1 SGHTA and CDR2 FQGNSA. CDR3 length: 15 residues. V lost 1 base and J lost 0, with 7 bases in between. As to this clone: In the same sample, other DNA sequences code for this CDR3.

Sequencing used immunoSEQ multiplex PCR; TCRdb keeps in-frame clones, though not all of them. The sample includes fewer than 250,000 clones, 70% to 90% seen only once; the top ten take approximately 4.4%. The sequencing sample was made of peripheral blood. V usage is TRBV7-2 and J usage is TRBJ1-3, with D perhaps matching TRBD1 (5 bases). This receptor was taken from a human donor in a cohort sampled during active COVID-19. The CDR3 nucleotides are TGTGCCAGCAGCTTAGACAGGACCTCTGGAAACACCATATATTTT. Translating it yields CASSLDRTSGNTIYF.